This T cell receptor (beta chain) was documented in a study of CD8 T cells in ankylosing spondylitis. Scientists made TCR beta libraries using quantitative 5'-RACE with molecular barcodes. MiXCR, applied by TCRdb to the 5' RACE reads, yields one record per CDR3 protein. The profile shows 200,000 to 300,000 distinct CDR3 sequences, roughly a quarter of them singletons. Whole-study findings and limits: There was reportedly significant enrichment of clones that were disease-linked in matched ankylosing spondylitis synovial fluid. Peripheral blood held disease-linked clones only at relatively low frequency, and these were CD8+.

The V end lost 6 bases, the J end lost 5 bases, and 13 bases lay between the germline ends. The CDR3 consists of 13 residues. CDR1 and CDR2 from the germline V gene are LNHDA and SQIVND (reference sequence). About this clonotype itself: Its antigen remains unidentified.

The clonotype was recovered from a male donor with ankylosing spondylitis or in good health (not recorded which). The specimen was blood, either unsorted or a sorted T cell fraction (not recorded which). The V and J genes are TRBV19 and TRBJ1-1; weak D call: TRBD1 (6 bases). The CDR3 loop is CASRRQVGTEAFF. CDR3 DNA: TGTGCCAGTAGAAGACAGGTTGGGACTGAAGCTTTCTTT.